This T cell receptor beta chain was captured by sequencing in a study of blood T cells in healthy people across ages. A second about 7 to 11 cycle PCR used barcoded and J-beta primers. TCRdb reprocessed the 5' RACE reads with MiXCR, giving one entry per CDR3 protein. This table has 700,000 to 850,000 distinct CDR3 sequences, 40% to 65% appearing once. Germline V gene sequence: CDR1 DFQATT, CDR2 SNEGSKA (reference sequence). J lost 0 bases, V lost 5 bases, and 5 bases had no gene match. This CDR3 has 15 amino acids. Specimen: blood. The rearrangement links TRBV20-1 to TRBJ1-5, with 9 bases that match TRBD1. The TCR comes from a man aged 80 or over in good health. The DNA of the CDR3 is TGCAGTGCTGCAATGGGACAGGGTAGCAATCAGCCCCAGCATTTT. It yields the protein CSAAMGQGSNQPQHF.